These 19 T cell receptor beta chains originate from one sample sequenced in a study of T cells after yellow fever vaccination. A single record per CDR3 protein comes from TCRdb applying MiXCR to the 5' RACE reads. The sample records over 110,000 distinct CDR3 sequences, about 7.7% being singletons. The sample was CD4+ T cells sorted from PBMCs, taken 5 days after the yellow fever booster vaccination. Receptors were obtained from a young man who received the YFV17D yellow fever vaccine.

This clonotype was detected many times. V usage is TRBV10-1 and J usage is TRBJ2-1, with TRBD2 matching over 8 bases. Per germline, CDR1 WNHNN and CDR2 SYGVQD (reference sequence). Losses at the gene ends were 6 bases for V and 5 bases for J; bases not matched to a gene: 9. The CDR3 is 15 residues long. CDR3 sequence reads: CASRAAGVGDNEQFF. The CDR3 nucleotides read TGCGCCAGCAGGGCAGCGGGAGTGGGGGACAATGAGCAGTTCTTC.

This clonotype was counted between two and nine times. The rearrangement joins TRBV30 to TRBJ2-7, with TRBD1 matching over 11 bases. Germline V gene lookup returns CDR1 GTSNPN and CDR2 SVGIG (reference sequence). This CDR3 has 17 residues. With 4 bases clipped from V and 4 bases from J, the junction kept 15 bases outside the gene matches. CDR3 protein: CAWNSVPGQGAWYEQYF. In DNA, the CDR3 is TGTGCCTGGAATTCGGTCCCTGGACAGGGGGCTTGGTACGAGCAGTACTTC.

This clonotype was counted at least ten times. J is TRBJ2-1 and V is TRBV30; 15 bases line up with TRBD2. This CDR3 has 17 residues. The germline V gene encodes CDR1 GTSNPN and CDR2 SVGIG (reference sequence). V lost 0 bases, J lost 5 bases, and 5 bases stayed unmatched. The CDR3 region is CAWSVWTSGRVNNEQFF. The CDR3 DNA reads TGTGCCTGGAGTGTCTGGACTAGCGGGAGGGTCAACAATGAGCAGTTCTTC.

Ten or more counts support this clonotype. CDR3 nucleotides: TGTGCCATCAGTGAACCGGGTCGAAATCAGCCCCAGCATTTT. As protein: CAISEPGRNQPQHF. The chain joins TRBV10-3 to TRBJ1-5, with unresolved D. V gave up 3 bases and J gave up 4 bases, with 10 bases separating them. Germline values: CDR1 ENHRY, CDR2 SYGVKD. This CDR3 is built from 14 residues.

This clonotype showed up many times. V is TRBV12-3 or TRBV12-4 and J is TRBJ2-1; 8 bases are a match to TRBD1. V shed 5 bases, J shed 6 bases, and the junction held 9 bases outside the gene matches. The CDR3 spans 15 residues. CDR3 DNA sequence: TGTGCCAGCAGTCAGCAGGGGGCGGGATCCAATGAGCAGTTCTTC. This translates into CASSQQGAGSNEQFF.

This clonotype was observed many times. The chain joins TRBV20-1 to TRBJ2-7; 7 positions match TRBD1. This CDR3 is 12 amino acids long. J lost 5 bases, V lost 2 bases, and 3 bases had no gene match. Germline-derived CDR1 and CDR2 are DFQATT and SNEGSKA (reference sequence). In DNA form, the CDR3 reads TGCAGTGCTAGAAGGCAGGGGGACGAGCAGTACTTC. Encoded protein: CSARRQGDEQYF.

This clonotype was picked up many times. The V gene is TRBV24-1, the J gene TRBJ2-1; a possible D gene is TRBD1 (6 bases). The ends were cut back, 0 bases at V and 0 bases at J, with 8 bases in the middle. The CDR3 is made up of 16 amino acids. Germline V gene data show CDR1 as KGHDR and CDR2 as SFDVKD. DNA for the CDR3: TGTGCCACCAGTGATTTGCAGGGGAGCTCCTACAATGAGCAGTTCTTC. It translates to CATSDLQGSSYNEQFF.

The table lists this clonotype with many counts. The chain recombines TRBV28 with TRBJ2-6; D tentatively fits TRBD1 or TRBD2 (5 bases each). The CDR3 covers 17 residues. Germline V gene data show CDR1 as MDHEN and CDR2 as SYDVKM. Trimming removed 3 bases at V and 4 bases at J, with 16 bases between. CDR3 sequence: CASSFPGQGDGANVLTF. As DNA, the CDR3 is TGTGCCAGCAGTTTCCCAGGACAAGGGGACGGGGCCAACGTCCTGACTTTC. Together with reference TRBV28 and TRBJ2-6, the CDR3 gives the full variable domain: DVKVTQSSRYLVKRTGEKVFLECVQDMDHENMFWYRQDPGLGLRLIYFSYDVKMKEKGDIPEGYSVSREKKERFSLILESASTNQTSMYLCASSFPGQGDGANVLTFGAGSRLTVL.

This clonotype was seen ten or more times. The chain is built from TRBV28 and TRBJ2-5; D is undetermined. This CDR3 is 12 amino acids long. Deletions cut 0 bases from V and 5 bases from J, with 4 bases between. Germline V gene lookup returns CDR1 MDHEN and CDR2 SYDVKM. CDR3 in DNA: TGTGCCAGCAGTTTATGGAAGGAGACCCAGTACTTC. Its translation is CASSLWKETQYF. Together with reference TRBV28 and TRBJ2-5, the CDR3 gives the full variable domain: DVKVTQSSRYLVKRTGEKVFLECVQDMDHENMFWYRQDPGLGLRLIYFSYDVKMKEKGDIPEGYSVSREKKERFSLILESASTNQTSMYLCASSLWKETQYFGPGTRLLVL.

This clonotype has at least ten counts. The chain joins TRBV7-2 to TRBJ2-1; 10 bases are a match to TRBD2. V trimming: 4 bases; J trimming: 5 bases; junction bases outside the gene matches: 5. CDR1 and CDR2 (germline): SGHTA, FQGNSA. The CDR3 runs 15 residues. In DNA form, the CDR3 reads TGTGCCAGCAGCTCAAGGGGACTAGCGAACAATGAGCAGTTCTTC. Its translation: CASSSRGLANNEQFF.

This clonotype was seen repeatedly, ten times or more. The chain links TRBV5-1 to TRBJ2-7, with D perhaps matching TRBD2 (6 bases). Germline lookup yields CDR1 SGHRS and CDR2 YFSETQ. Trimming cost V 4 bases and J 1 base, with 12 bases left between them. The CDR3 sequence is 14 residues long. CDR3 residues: CASSLTGSSYEQYF. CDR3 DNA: TGCGCCAGCAGCCTTACCGGGAGTTCCTACGAGCAGTACTTC.

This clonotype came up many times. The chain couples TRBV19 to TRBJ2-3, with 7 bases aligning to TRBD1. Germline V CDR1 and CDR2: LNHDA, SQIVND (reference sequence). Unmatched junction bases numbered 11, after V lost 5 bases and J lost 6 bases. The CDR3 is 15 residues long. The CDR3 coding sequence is TGTGCCAGTAGTGCAAAGGAAAGGGGGCGGGATACGCAGTATTTT. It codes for CASSAKERGRDTQYF. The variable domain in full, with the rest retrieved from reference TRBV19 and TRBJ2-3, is DGGITQSPKYLFRKEGQNVTLSCEQNLNHDAMYWYRQDPGQGLRLIYYSQIVNDFQKGDIAEGYSVSREKKESFPLTVTSAQKNPTAFYLCASSAKERGRDTQYFGPGTRLTVL.

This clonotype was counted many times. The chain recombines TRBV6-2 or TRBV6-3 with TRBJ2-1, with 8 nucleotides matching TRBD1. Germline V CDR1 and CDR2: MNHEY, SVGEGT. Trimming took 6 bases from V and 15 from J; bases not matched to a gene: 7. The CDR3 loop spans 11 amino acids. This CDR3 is CASSGTGRGFF. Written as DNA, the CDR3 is TGTGCCAGCAGCGGGACAGGAAGAGGGTTCTTC.

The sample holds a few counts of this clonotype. The CDR3 region is CASSLYASGSYEQYF. CDR3 nucleotides: TGTGCCAGCAGCTTATACGCTAGCGGGTCCTACGAGCAGTACTTC. The chain is built from TRBV7-2 and TRBJ2-7, with 8 bases identical to TRBD2. This CDR3 has 15 residues. The ends lost 2 bases at V and 1 base at J; junction bases unmatched: 4. Germline CDR1 is SGHTA and CDR2 is FQGNSA.

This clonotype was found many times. The CDR3 is CATSINNANEKLFF. The CDR3 nucleotides are TGTGCCACCAGCATCAACAACGCTAATGAAAAACTGTTTTTT. V is TRBV15 and J is TRBJ1-4; D not resolved. The length of the CDR3 is 14 residues. Trimming took off 4 bases at V and 3 bases at J, with 9 bases between the two ends. Germline V gene lookup returns CDR1 LNHNV and CDR2 YYDKDF (reference sequence).

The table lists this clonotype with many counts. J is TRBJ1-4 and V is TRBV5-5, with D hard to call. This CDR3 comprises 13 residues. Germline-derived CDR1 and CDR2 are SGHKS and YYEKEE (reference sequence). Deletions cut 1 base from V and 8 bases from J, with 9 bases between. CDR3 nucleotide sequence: TGTGCCAGCAGCTTGACTACAAGCGAAAAACTGTTTTTT. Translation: CASSLTTSEKLFF. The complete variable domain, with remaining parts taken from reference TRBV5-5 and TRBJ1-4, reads DAGVTQSPTHLIKTRGQQVTLRCSPISGHKSVSWYQQVLGQGPQFIFQYYEKEERGRGNFPDRFSARQFPNYSSELNVNALLLGDSALYLCASSLTTSEKLFFGSGTQLSVL.

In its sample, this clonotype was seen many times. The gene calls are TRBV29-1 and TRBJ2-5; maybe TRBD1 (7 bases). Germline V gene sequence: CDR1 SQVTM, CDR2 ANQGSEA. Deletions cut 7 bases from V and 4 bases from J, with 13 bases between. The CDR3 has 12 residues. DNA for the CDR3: TGCAGCGGAAGACAGGGAGGAGAGACCCAGTACTTC. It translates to CSGRQGGETQYF.

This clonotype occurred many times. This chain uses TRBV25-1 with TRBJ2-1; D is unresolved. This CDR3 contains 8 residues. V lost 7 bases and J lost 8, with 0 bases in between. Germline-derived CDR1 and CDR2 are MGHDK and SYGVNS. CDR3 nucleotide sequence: TGTGCCAGCAATGAGCAGTTCTTC. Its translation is CASNEQFF.

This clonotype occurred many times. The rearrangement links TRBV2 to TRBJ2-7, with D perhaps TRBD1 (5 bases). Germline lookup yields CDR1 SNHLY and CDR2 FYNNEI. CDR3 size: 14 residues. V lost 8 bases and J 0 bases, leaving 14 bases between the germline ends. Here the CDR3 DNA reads TGTGCCAGCTATAAAAGGGGCGGCTCCTACGAGCAGTACTTC. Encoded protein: CASYKRGGSYEQYF.